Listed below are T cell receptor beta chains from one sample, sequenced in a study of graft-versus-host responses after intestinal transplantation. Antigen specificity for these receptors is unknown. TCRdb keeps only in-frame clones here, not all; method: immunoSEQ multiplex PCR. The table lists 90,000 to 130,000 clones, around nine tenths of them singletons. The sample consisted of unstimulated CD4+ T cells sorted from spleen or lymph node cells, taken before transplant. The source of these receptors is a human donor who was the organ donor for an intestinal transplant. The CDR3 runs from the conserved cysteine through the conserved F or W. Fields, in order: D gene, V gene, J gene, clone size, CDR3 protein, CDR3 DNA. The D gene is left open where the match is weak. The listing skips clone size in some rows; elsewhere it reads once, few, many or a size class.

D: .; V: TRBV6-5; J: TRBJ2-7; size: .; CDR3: CASRQGLSSYEQYF; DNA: TGTGCCAGCAGGCAGGGATTAAGCTCCTACGAGCAGTACTTC
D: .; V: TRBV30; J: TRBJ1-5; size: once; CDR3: CAWSLEGDQPQHF; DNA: TGTGCCTGGAGCTTGGAGGGGGACCAGCCCCAGCATTTT
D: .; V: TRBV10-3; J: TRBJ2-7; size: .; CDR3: CAISESFGRSEQYF; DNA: TGTGCCATCAGTGAGTCGTTTGGGAGGAGCGAGCAGTACTTC
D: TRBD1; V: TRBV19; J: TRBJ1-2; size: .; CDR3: CASNSPGQGPTF; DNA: TGTGCCAGTAATTCGCCGGGACAGGGTCCCACCTTC
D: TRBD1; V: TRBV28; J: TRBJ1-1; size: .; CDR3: CASSSRDRATEAFF; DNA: TGTGCCAGCAGTTCCCGTGACAGGGCCACTGAAGCTTTCTTT
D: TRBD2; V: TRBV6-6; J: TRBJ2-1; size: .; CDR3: CASGQLAGGPDEQFF; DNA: TGTGCCAGCGGCCAACTAGCGGGAGGGCCAGATGAGCAGTTCTTC
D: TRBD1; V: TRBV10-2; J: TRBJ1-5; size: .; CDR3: CASRHDRDQPQHF; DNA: TGCGCCAGCAGACACGACAGGGATCAGCCCCAGCATTTT
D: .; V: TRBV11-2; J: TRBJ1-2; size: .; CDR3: CASSLGSNRGYGYTF; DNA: TGTGCCAGCAGCTTAGGGTCCAATAGGGGCTATGGCTACACCTTC
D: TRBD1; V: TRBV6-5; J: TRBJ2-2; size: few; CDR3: CASTRTGNTGELFF; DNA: TGTGCCAGCACCCGGACAGGGAACACCGGGGAGCTGTTTTTT
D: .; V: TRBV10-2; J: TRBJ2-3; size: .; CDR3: CASSEGDTQYF; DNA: TGCGCCAGCAGTGAAGGAGATACGCAGTATTTT
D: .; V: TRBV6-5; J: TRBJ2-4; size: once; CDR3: CASTGGLGNIQYF; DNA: TGTGCCAGCACCGGAGGTCTGGGGAACATTCAGTACTTC
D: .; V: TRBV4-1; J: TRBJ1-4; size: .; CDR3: CASSYPGHTNEKLFF; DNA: TGCGCCAGCAGCTACCCGGGACACACTAATGAAAAACTGTTTTTT
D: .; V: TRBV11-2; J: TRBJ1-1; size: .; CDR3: CASSLEGGTEAFF; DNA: TGTGCCAGCAGCTTGGAAGGGGGGACTGAAGCTTTCTTT
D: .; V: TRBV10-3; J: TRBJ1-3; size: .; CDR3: CAISAARDERNTIYF; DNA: TGTGCCATCAGTGCAGCCAGGGACGAAAGAAACACCATATATTTT
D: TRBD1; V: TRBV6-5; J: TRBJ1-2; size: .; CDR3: CASREQGAAGYTF; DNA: TGTGCCAGCAGGGAACAGGGGGCGGCCGGCTACACCTTC
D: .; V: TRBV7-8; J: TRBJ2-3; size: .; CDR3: CASSFGASTDTQYF; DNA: TGTGCCAGCAGCTTCGGGGCGAGTACAGATACGCAGTATTTT
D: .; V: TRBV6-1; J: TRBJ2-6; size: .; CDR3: CASSEAQGSGANVLTF; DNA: TGTGCCAGCAGTGAAGCGCAAGGGTCTGGGGCCAACGTCCTGACTTTC
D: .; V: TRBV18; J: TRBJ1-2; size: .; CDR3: CASSPGPDNGYTF; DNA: TGTGCCAGCTCACCCGGGCCCGATAACGGCTACACCTTC
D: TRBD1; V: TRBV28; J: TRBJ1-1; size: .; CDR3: CASSLDRGGSNTEAFF; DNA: TGTGCCAGCAGTTTAGACAGGGGAGGGTCGAACACTGAAGCTTTCTTT
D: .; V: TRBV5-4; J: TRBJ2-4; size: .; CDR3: CASSFSPGNIQYF; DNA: TGTGCCAGCAGCTTTTCTCCCGGAAACATTCAGTACTTC
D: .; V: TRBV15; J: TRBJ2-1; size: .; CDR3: CATSRAPLNNEQFF; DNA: TGTGCCACCAGCAGAGCCCCCCTCAACAATGAGCAGTTCTTC
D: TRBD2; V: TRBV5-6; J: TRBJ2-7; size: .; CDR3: CASSLLGGSYNEQYF; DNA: TGTGCCAGCAGCTTGTTGGGCGGGAGTTACAACGAGCAGTACTTC
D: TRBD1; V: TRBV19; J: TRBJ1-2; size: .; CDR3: CASSRPGQGLGYTF; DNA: TGTGCCAGTAGTAGACCGGGACAGGGGCTTGGCTACACCTTC
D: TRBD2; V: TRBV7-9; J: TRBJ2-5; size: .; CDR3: CASSLVGSGRARVTQYF; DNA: TGTGCCAGCAGCTTAGTCGGTAGCGGGAGGGCCCGGGTAACCCAGTACTTC
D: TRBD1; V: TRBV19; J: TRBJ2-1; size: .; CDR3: CASRRQGSSYNEQFF; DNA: TGTGCCAGTAGGAGACAGGGAAGCTCCTACAATGAGCAGTTCTTC
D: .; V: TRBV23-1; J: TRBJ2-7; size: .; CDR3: CASSQSLFHEQYF; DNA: TGCGCCAGCAGTCAATCCCTTTTCCACGAGCAGTACTTC
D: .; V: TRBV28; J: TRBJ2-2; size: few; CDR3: CASSQEGELFF; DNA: TGTGCCAGCAGTCAAGAAGGGGAGCTGTTTTTT
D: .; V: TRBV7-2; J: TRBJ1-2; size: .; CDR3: CASSLALGLHYGYTF; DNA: TGTGCCAGCAGCTTAGCGCTGGGCCTACACTATGGCTACACCTTC
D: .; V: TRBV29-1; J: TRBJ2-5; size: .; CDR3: CSVRQETQYF; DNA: TGCAGCGTTCGTCAAGAGACCCAGTACTTC
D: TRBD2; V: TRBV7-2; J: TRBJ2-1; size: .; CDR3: CASSLAGLAGADEQFF; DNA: TGTGCCAGCAGCTTAGCGGGACTAGCGGGAGCGGATGAGCAGTTCTTC
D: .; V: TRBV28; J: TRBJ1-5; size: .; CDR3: CASSFGRAKVQPQHF; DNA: TGTGCCAGCAGTTTTGGCAGGGCGAAGGTTCAGCCCCAGCATTTT
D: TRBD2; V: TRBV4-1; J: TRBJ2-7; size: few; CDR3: CASSQPTSGSVPYEQYF; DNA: TGCGCCAGCAGCCAACCGACTAGCGGGAGTGTTCCCTACGAGCAGTACTTC
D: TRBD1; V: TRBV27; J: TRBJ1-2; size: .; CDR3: CASPYLDRGYGYTF; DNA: TGTGCCAGCCCCTATCTGGACAGGGGTTATGGCTACACCTTC
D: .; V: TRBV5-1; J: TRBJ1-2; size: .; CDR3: CASSFEAGSYYGYTF; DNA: TGCGCCAGCAGCTTCGAGGCAGGGTCCTACTATGGCTACACCTTC
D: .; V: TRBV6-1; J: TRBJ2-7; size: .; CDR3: CASKAVFGAYEQYF; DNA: TGTGCCAGCAAAGCGGTTTTTGGGGCCTACGAGCAGTACTTC
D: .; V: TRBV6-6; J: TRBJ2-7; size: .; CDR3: CASSLQGGNEQYF; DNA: TGTGCCAGCAGTTTGCAAGGGGGAAACGAGCAGTACTTC
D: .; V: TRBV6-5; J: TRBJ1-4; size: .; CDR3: CASSIGQPNEKLFF; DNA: TGTGCCAGCAGCATAGGACAGCCTAATGAAAAACTGTTTTTT
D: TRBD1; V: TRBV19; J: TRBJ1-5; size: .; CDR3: CASSMTGAVNQPQHF; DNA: TGTGCCAGTAGTATGACAGGGGCCGTCAATCAGCCCCAGCATTTT
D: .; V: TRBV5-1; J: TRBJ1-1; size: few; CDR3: CASSLLPSNTEAFF; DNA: TGCGCCAGCAGCCTCCTCCCTTCGAACACTGAAGCTTTCTTT
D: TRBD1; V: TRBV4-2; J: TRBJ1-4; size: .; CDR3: CASSPIRQGNEKLFF; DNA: TGTGCCAGCAGCCCCATAAGACAGGGTAATGAAAAACTGTTTTTT
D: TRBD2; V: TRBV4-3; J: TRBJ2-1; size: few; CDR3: CASSKLAGDRNEQFF; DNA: TGCGCCAGCAGCAAGTTAGCGGGAGATCGCAATGAGCAGTTCTTC
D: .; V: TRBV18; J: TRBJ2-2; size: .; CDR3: CASSLRVPGHTGELFF; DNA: TGTGCCAGCTCACTCCGAGTTCCAGGGCACACCGGGGAGCTGTTTTTT
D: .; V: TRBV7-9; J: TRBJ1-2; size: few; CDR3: CASSLGYRGYTF; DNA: TGTGCCAGCAGCTTAGGGTATCGGGGCTACACCTTC
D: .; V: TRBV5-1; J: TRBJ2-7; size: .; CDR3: CASSLEGPPLYEQYF; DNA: TGCGCCAGCAGCTTGGAGGGACCCCCGCTCTACGAGCAGTACTTC